Listed here are 17 T cell receptor beta chains from one sample, sequenced in a study of technical replicates of blood from a handful of donors. Generated by immunoSEQ multiplex PCR, the TCRdb table keeps only in-frame clones and is missing some. The table includes around 62,000 clones, nearly 98% detected once. The sequencing input was T cells isolated from PBMCs. These receptors were collected from a human donor in good health.

As DNA, the CDR3 is TGCAGCGTTCCTCGTCGCGGTCGACTATCGACGAACACTGAAGCTTTCTTT. Translating it yields CSVPRRGRLSTNTEAFF. The chain couples TRBV29-1 to TRBJ1-1; no definite D call. The CDR3 extends over 17 amino acids. CDR1 is SQVTM, CDR2 ANQGSEA, per germline. Trimming removed 5 bases at V and 1 base at J, with 23 bases between.

The J gene is TRBJ2-5, the V gene TRBV19; 8 nucleotides align to TRBD2. Germline CDR1 is LNHDA and CDR2 is SQIVND (reference sequence). With 1 base clipped from V and 5 bases from J, the junction kept 3 bases outside the gene matches. The length of the CDR3 is 14 residues. The CDR3 loop is CASSIVGGGETQYF. DNA for the CDR3: TGTGCCAGTAGTATAGTGGGCGGGGGGGAGACCCAGTACTTC.

The chain employs TRBV7-2 and TRBJ2-1; D not certain. The CDR3 is 13 residues long. Germline V gives CDR1 SGHTA, CDR2 FQGNSA. V lost 1 base to trimming and J lost 9 bases, with 10 bases between them. CDR3 in DNA: TGTGCCAGCAGCTTAGAACGCGGTACTGAGCAGTTCTTC. This encodes CASSLERGTEQFF.

The chain combines TRBV13 with TRBJ2-7, with 9 bases fitting TRBD1. The germline gives CDR1 PRHDT, CDR2 FYEKMQ (reference sequence). This CDR3 is 15 amino acids long. V was clipped by 7 bases and J by 2 bases; unmatched bases: 9. The CDR3 DNA reads as TGTGCCAGCACCAGCACGGGACAGGGACCCTACGAGCAGTACTTC. As protein: CASTSTGQGPYEQYF. Combining the CDR3 with reference TRBV13 and TRBJ2-7 gives the whole variable domain AAGVIQSPRHLIKEKRETATLKCYPIPRHDTVYWYQQGPGQDPQFLISFYEKMQSDKGSIPDRFSAQQFSDYHSELNMSSLELGDSALYFCASTSTGQGPYEQYFGPGTRLTVT.

CDR3 DNA: TGCAGTGTTGCGCCCCTGGTGACCCAGTACTTC. This gives the protein CSVAPLVTQYF. This rearrangement joins TRBV20-1 to TRBJ2-5; no clear D. V was trimmed by 7 bases and J by 7 bases, leaving 13 bases between them. The germline gives CDR1 DFQATT, CDR2 SNEGSKA (reference sequence). The CDR3 length is 11 residues.

The chain is built from TRBV19 and TRBJ2-7, with TRBD1 matching 7 bases. The germline V gene encodes CDR1 LNHDA and CDR2 SQIVND (reference sequence). V lost 7 bases to trimming and J lost 2 bases; unmatched junction nucleotides: 8. The CDR3 is 14 amino acids. The CDR3 nucleotides read TGTGCCAGTACGGGCCGGCAGGGGGCCTACGAGCAGTACTTC. Protein sequence: CASTGRQGAYEQYF.

The rearrangement links TRBV4-2 to TRBJ2-2; no firm D call. The ends were cut back, 4 bases at V and 1 base at J, with 10 bases in the middle. The CDR3 runs 15 residues. Germline V gene data show CDR1 as LGHNA and CDR2 as YNFKEQ. The DNA of the CDR3 is TGTGCCAGCAGCCCCGCTAGTGAGAACACCGGGGAGCTGTTTTTT. Encoded protein: CASSPASENTGELFF.

The chain links TRBV13 to TRBJ2-7; D might be TRBD1 (6 bases). Germline assignment: CDR1 PRHDT and CDR2 FYEKMQ (reference sequence). Trimming removed 3 bases from V and 0 bases from J, with 12 bases in between. This CDR3 has 15 residues. The CDR3 protein is CASSFGQQSSYEQYF. DNA for the CDR3: TGTGCCAGCAGCTTTGGACAGCAGAGCTCCTACGAGCAGTACTTC.

The chain carries TRBV15 and TRBJ1-1, with 7 bases lining up with TRBD1. Germline trimming cut 1 base from V and 9 bases from J; bases unmatched to any gene: 5. CDR1 is LNHNV and CDR2 is YYDKDF in the germline V gene (reference sequence). The CDR3 is made up of 13 amino acids. The CDR3 DNA reads TGTGCCACCAGCAGAGGCCCGGGACAGAAAGCTTTCTTT. It yields the protein CATSRGPGQKAFF.

The rearrangement links TRBV6-5 to TRBJ1-2; 10 nucleotides line up with TRBD1. Germline values: CDR1 MNHEY, CDR2 SVGAGI. The CDR3 totals 15 residues. J gave up 4 bases and V 4 bases, and 6 bases lay outside the gene matches. The CDR3 sequence: CASSLRQGAGYGYTF. DNA of the CDR3: TGTGCCAGCAGTTTACGACAGGGGGCTGGCTATGGCTACACCTTC.

This clone came up a few times. The V call is TRBV7-9, the J call TRBJ1-2; 11 nucleotides align to TRBD1. The CDR3 length is 13 residues. Losses at the gene ends were 3 bases for V and 6 bases for J; bases not matched to a gene: 0. Germline V CDR1 and CDR2: SEHNR, FQNEAQ (reference sequence). CDR3: CASSLGQGDGYTF. The CDR3, as DNA: TGTGCCAGCAGCTTGGGACAGGGGGATGGCTACACCTTC.

This clone was observed a handful of times. The gene calls are TRBV4-1 and TRBJ2-7, with 7 bases identical to TRBD2. Germline-derived CDR1 and CDR2 are MGHRA and YSYEKL. V was pared by 0 bases and J by 0 bases, with 2 bases of the junction left unmatched. The CDR3 extends over 15 amino acids. CDR3 sequence: CASSQDGGDSYEQYF. The CDR3 nucleotides read TGCGCCAGCAGCCAAGATGGGGGGGACTCCTACGAGCAGTACTTC.

This chain joins TRBV30 and TRBJ1-5; no clear D gene. The CDR3 has 14 residues. Germline loops: CDR1 GTSNPN, CDR2 SVGIG (reference sequence). Trimming took off 3 bases at V and 0 bases at J, with 9 bases between the two ends. This CDR3 is CAWRSGVSNQPQHF. CDR3 nucleotides: TGTGCCTGGAGGTCGGGAGTTAGCAATCAGCCCCAGCATTTT.

The V call is TRBV6-5, the J call TRBJ2-2; maybe TRBD1 (6 bases). Germline V gene lookup returns CDR1 MNHEY and CDR2 SVGAGI. The CDR3 length is 15 residues. V lost 1 base to trimming and J lost 5 bases, with 11 bases between them. CDR3 loop: CASSYLSQGTGELFF. CDR3 nucleotide sequence: TGTGCCAGCAGTTACTTAAGTCAGGGGACCGGGGAGCTGTTTTTT.

The chain combines TRBV6-6 with TRBJ1-6; perhaps TRBD1 as D (6 bases). V lost 2 bases and J lost 8, with 16 bases in between. CDR1 is MNHNY and CDR2 is SVGAGI in the germline V gene (reference sequence). CDR3 length: 16 amino acids. CDR3 loop: CASSYGMGAGDSPLHF. The CDR3 nucleotides are TGTGCCAGCAGTTACGGGATGGGCGCAGGGGATTCACCCCTCCACTTT.

In DNA form, the CDR3 reads TGTGCCAGCAGCTTGGCAGACAGGGAAGGACGGTCACCCCTCCACTTT. Encoded protein: CASSLADREGRSPLHF. This chain uses TRBV7-9 with TRBJ1-6, with 7 bases identical to TRBD1. CDR1 and CDR2 (germline): SEHNR, FQNEAQ (reference sequence). The trim removed 3 bases at V and 10 bases at J, leaving 12 bases unmatched. The CDR3 has 16 amino acids.

This clone has a single count. The gene calls are TRBV4-1 and TRBJ1-2, with a tentative D call TRBD1 (6 bases). Germline CDR1 MGHRA, CDR2 YSYEKL. The CDR3 is made up of 16 amino acids. The ends were cut back, 0 bases at V and 10 bases at J, with 21 bases in the middle. The CDR3 loop is CASSQEDEQGPTPYTF. The CDR3 coding sequence is TGCGCCAGCAGCCAAGAAGACGAACAGGGCCCTACCCCCTACACCTTC.